This is a list of T cell receptor beta chains from one sample in a study of lymphopenia after photon versus proton radiotherapy. The table came from immunoSEQ multiplex PCR; TCRdb's copy has only in-frame clones and leaves some out. The table includes 30,000 to 40,000 clones, 75% to 90% detected once. The sample in question was peripheral blood, obtained from a patient treated with proton-based radiotherapy. The receptors were sampled from a woman in her 70s with pancreatic cancer. Each CDR3 is given with its conserved first and last residue. The order of the fields is D gene, J gene, V gene, CDR3 protein. The D gene is left open where the match is weak.

D: -
J: TRBJ1-2
V: TRBV7-9
CDR3: CASSPQDYGYTF

D: TRBD2
J: TRBJ2-2
V: TRBV2
CDR3: CASRGALAGERTGELFF

D: -
J: TRBJ1-2
V: TRBV6-1
CDR3: CASSESGRRSGGYTF

D: TRBD1
J: TRBJ1-5
V: TRBV7-8
CDR3: CASSHSGTGSLNQPQHF

D: -
J: TRBJ2-7
V: TRBV6-1
CDR3: CASSAVASATYEQYF

D: TRBD2
J: TRBJ2-3
V: TRBV7-2
CDR3: CASSVPSGSTDTQYF

D: TRBD2
J: TRBJ2-1
V: TRBV6-4
CDR3: CASSDTHGTSGKGSYNEQFF

D: -
J: TRBJ2-3
V: TRBV11-3
CDR3: CASSLAGGEDTQYF

D: -
J: TRBJ2-2
V: TRBV19
CDR3: CASSIDLTGELFF

D: -
J: TRBJ1-6
V: TRBV6-5
CDR3: CASSYSAVNNSPLHF

D: -
J: TRBJ2-3
V: TRBV7-2
CDR3: CASSYLRTDTQYF

D: TRBD2
J: TRBJ2-1
V: TRBV27
CDR3: CSSTPGTSGPYNEQFF

D: TRBD2
J: TRBJ2-1
V: TRBV11-1
CDR3: CASSLPHPASGRVNEQFF

D: TRBD2
J: TRBJ2-7
V: TRBV4-3
CDR3: CASSQDPRGGVYEQYF

D: -
J: TRBJ2-3
V: TRBV18
CDR3: CASSPSTDTQYF

D: TRBD1
J: TRBJ2-5
V: TRBV6-5
CDR3: CASRTTGGGGETQYF

D: TRBD2
J: TRBJ2-1
V: TRBV7-2
CDR3: CASSGSGLAGVGREQFF

D: -
J: TRBJ1-5
V: TRBV28
CDR3: CASSPQDLGNQPQHF

D: TRBD2
J: TRBJ2-5
V: TRBV27
CDR3: CASRLRGSGTSGEETQYF

D: TRBD2
J: TRBJ2-1
V: TRBV7-9
CDR3: CASSLPFLAGAYNEQFF

D: -
J: TRBJ2-1
V: TRBV5-6
CDR3: CASSQAVRLGYNEQFF

D: TRBD2
J: TRBJ2-6
V: TRBV29-1
CDR3: CSVGGTTNSGANVLTF

D: -
J: TRBJ2-1
V: TRBV7-2
CDR3: CASSLAHGNYNEQFF

D: TRBD1
J: TRBJ2-5
V: TRBV28
CDR3: CASSSSGQYQETQYF

D: TRBD1
J: TRBJ1-3
V: TRBV19
CDR3: CASSRTGVPGNTIYF

D: -
J: TRBJ2-1
V: TRBV12-5
CDR3: CASGPSSSYNEQFF

D: -
J: TRBJ2-7
V: TRBV4-3
CDR3: CASSQDRPGYEQYF

D: -
J: TRBJ1-1
V: TRBV6-1
CDR3: CASSEWEQGKPEAFF

D: -
J: TRBJ2-2
V: TRBV5-4
CDR3: CASSLRGARTGELFF

D: TRBD1
J: TRBJ1-6
V: TRBV7-6
CDR3: CASSPTLRGSSYNSPLHF

D: -
J: TRBJ2-7
V: TRBV5-1
CDR3: CASTIPGVYEQYF

D: TRBD2
J: TRBJ2-1
V: TRBV5-4
CDR3: CASSLPGAGGNEQFF

D: -
J: TRBJ2-1
V: TRBV28
CDR3: CASNRDPSYNEQFF

D: TRBD1
J: TRBJ1-4
V: TRBV5-1
CDR3: CASSQEGTGSNEKLFF

D: TRBD2
J: TRBJ2-2
V: TRBV10-2
CDR3: CANPGTSKNTGELFF

D: TRBD2
J: TRBJ2-1
V: TRBV5-8
CDR3: CASSDGTSGNSYNEQFF